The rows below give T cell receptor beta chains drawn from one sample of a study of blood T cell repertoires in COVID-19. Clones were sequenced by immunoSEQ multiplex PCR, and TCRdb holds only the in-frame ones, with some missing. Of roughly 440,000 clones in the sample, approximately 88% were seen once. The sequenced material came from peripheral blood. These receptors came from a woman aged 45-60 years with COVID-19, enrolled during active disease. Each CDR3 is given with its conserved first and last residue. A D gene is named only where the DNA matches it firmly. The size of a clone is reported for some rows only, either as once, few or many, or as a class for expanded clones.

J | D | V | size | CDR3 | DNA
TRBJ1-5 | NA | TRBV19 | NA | CASMRGHSNQPQHF | TGTGCCAGTATGCGGGGTCATAGCAATCAGCCCCAGCATTTT
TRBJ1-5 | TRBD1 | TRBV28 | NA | CASSFSSFRTGKGIQPQHF | TGTGCCAGCAGTTTCTCATCGTTTCGGACAGGGAAAGGAATCCAGCCCCAGCATTTT
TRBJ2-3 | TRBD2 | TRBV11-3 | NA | CASSSSGGTDTQYF | TGTGCCAGCAGTTCTAGCGGGGGGACAGATACGCAGTATTTT
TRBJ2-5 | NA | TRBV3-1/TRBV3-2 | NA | CASSLPYGGQETQYF | TGTGCCAGCAGCCTCCCCTACGGGGGCCAAGAGACCCAGTACTTC
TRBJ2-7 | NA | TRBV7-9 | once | CASSFDSARTYEQYF | TGTGCCAGCAGCTTTGATAGCGCCAGGACCTACGAGCAGTACTTC
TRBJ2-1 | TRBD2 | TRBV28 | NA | CASMTSGGSPSEQFF | TGTGCCAGCATGACTAGCGGGGGTTCCCCCAGCGAGCAGTTCTTC
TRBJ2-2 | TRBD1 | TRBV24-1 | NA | CATRGQLTGELFF | TGTGCCACTCGGGGACAGCTAACCGGGGAGCTGTTTTTT
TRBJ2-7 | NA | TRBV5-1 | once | CASSPEGDTTTYEQYF | TGCGCCAGCAGCCCAGAAGGGGACACCACAACCTACGAGCAGTACTTC
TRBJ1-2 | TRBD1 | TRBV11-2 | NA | CASSGPGGNYGYTF | TGTGCCAGCAGCGGCCCAGGGGGTAACTATGGCTACACCTTC
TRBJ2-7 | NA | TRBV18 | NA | CASSPRRDSYEQYF | TGTGCCAGCTCACCTCGGCGGGACTCCTACGAGCAGTACTTC
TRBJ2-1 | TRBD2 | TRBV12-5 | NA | CASGRDYGNEQFF | TGTGCTAGTGGCCGGGACTATGGCAATGAGCAGTTCTTC
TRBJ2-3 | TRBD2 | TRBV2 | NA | CASSFLISGGAVDTQYF | TGTGCCAGCAGTTTTTTAATTAGCGGGGGGGCCGTAGATACGCAGTATTTT
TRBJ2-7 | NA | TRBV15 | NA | CATSPGLTYEQYF | TGTGCCACCAGCCCAGGGCTTACCTACGAGCAGTACTTC
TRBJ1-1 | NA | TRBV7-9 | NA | CASSLASGENTEAFF | TGTGCCAGCAGCTTAGCTTCAGGGGAGAACACTGAAGCTTTCTTT
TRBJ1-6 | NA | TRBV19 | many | CARQGGSYNSPLHF | TGTGCCAGACAGGGTGGCTCCTATAATTCACCCCTCCACTTT
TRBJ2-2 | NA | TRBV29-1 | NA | CSVGPVTGELFF | TGCAGCGTTGGGCCAGTCACCGGGGAGCTGTTTTTT
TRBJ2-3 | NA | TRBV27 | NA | CASSLSWATDTQYF | TGTGCCAGCAGTTTATCATGGGCCACAGATACGCAGTATTTT
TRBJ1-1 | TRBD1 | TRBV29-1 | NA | CSVDRGWETGGMNTEAFF | TGCAGCGTTGATCGGGGGTGGGAGACAGGGGGAATGAACACTGAAGCTTTCTTT